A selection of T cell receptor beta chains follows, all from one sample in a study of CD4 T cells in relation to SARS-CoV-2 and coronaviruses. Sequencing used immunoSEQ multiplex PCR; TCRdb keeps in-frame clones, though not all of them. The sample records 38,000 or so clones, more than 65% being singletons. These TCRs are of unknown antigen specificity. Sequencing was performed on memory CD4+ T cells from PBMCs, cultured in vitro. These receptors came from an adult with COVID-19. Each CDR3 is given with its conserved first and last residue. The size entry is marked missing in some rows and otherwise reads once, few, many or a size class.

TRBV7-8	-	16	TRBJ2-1	CASSLVSTLSYNEQFF
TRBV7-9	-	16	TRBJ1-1	CASSLILGSYITEAFF
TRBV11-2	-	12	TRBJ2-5	CASSLAQETQYF
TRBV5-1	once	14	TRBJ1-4	CASSPGRTAEKLFF
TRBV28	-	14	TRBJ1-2	CASSWGQSNYGYTF
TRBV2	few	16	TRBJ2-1	CASTTSGRASGNEQFF
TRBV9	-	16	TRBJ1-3	CASSPRGADSGNTIYF
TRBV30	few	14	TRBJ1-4	CAWSGDRLREKLFF
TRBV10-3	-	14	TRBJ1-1	CAISGTRRGTEAFF
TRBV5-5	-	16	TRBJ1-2	CASSVKSRDRATGYTF
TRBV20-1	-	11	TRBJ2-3	CSAPRGNTQYF
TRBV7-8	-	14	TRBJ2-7	CASSLVLAGGEQYF
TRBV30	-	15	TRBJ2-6	CAWGVSGSGANVLTF
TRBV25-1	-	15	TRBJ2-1	CASSDYGSSYNEQFF
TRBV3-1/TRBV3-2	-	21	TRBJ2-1	CASSQDGAGGLALRAHNEQFF
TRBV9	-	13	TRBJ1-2	CASSQDRVSGYTF
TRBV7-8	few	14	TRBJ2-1	CASSLALASNEQFF
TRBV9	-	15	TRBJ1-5	CASSVDGQGNQPQHF
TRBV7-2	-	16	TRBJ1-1	CASSLRRTGLNTEAFF
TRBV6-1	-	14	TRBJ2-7	CASSETIIVYEQYF
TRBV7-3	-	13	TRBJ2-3	CASSLGSTDTQYF
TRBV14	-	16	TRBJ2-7	CASSRTVWPYWGEQYF
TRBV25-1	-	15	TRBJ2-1	CASSDHEGALNEQFF
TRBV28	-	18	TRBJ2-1	CASSSLSSTGGPLNEQFF